The next 23 T cell receptor beta chains were all read from a single sample in a study of CD8 T cells in Susac syndrome. Random hexamers primed reverse transcription of roughly 0.5 to 1 ug RNA. TCRdb reprocessed the immunoSEQ multiplex PCR reads via MiXCR and lists one record per CDR3 protein. In the table there are 130,000 to 150,000 distinct CDR3 sequences, approximately 93% of which are singletons. The source material was CD4+ T cells from PBMCs. These receptors all come from a human donor in good health.

The chain joins TRBV29-1 to TRBJ2-7, with TRBD1 matching 7 bases. The CDR3 runs to 14 residues. CDR1 and CDR2 from the germline V gene are SQVTM and ANQGSEA. The V gene end was trimmed by 5 bases and the J gene end by 4 bases; junction bases not matched to a gene: 11. This CDR3 reads CSVNYGTALYEQYF. CDR3 DNA: TGCAGCGTTAATTACGGGACAGCCTTATACGAGCAGTACTTC.

The CDR3 DNA sequence: TGTGCCTGGAGTGTGAAGGTCCCGGGACAGCAAGAGACCCAGTACTTC. It yields the protein CAWSVKVPGQQETQYF. The chain uses TRBV30 and TRBJ2-5, with 7 bases identical to TRBD1. V trimming: 0 bases; J trimming: 2 bases; junction bases outside the gene matches: 9. The germline V gene encodes CDR1 GTSNPN and CDR2 SVGIG (reference sequence). This CDR3 has 16 amino acids.

This rearrangement joins TRBV6-1 to TRBJ1-2; TRBD1 matches 8 bases. Germline CDR1 MNHNS, CDR2 SASEGT. This CDR3 spans 12 amino acids. With V trimmed by 6 bases and J by 8 bases, 5 bases remained unmatched. The CDR3 is CASRVTGAGYTF. DNA of the CDR3: TGTGCCAGCAGGGTGACAGGGGCCGGCTACACCTTC.

Here the CDR3 DNA reads TGCGCCAGCACTACTGACCTACCCAGGGGTGAGCAGTTCTTC. The encoded protein is CASTTDLPRGEQFF. The chain recombines TRBV5-1 with TRBJ2-1; possibly TRBD1 for D (6 bases). V was clipped by 6 bases and J by 9 bases, with 19 bases between them. The length of the CDR3 is 14 residues. CDR1 SGHRS and CDR2 YFSETQ come from the germline V gene.

The rearrangement joins TRBV6-5 to TRBJ1-4; the D is unclear. This CDR3 is built from 15 residues. From germline, CDR1 is MNHEY and CDR2 SVGAGI. V was cut by 5 bases and J by 4 bases, with 14 bases left in between. The CDR3 reads CASSGDWSNNEKLFF. The CDR3 DNA reads TGTGCCAGCAGTGGCGACTGGTCCAATAATGAAAAACTGTTTTTT.

The J gene is TRBJ1-1, the V gene TRBV5-1; D gene uncertain. CDR3 size: 13 residues. Per the germline V gene, CDR1 is SGHRS and CDR2 is YFSETQ. V lost 2 bases to trimming and J lost 3 bases, with 8 bases between them. DNA of the CDR3: TGCGCCAGCAGCTTACACGGGGACACTGAAGCTTTCTTT. This encodes CASSLHGDTEAFF.

CDR3 loop: CSATTTGQGGSYNEQFF. CDR3 coding DNA: TGCAGTGCTACAACTACCGGACAGGGAGGATCCTACAATGAGCAGTTCTTC. J is TRBJ2-1 and V is TRBV20-1; 8 bases are shared with TRBD1. The junction had 12 bases not matched to a gene; V was cut back by 4 bases and J by 1 base. The CDR3 is 17 amino acids. Germline V gene lookup returns CDR1 DFQATT and CDR2 SNEGSKA (reference sequence).

J is TRBJ2-7 and V is TRBV7-6; the D gene is possibly TRBD2 (5 bases). Germline V gives CDR1 SGHVS, CDR2 FNYEAQ. The CDR3 consists of 15 residues. The V gene lost 5 bases and the J gene lost 0 bases, with 14 bases spanning the gap. CDR3 amino acids: CASSQYRGSSYEQYF. The DNA for the CDR3 is TGTGCCAGCAGCCAATACCGTGGGAGCTCCTACGAGCAGTACTTC.

CDR3 sequence reads: CASSPSGIFTGELFF. The CDR3 DNA sequence: TGTGCCAGCAGTCCTAGCGGGATCTTCACCGGGGAGCTGTTTTTT. The rearrangement joins TRBV2 to TRBJ2-2; TRBD2 matches at 9 bases. The CDR3 length is 15 residues. With V trimmed by 5 bases and J by 4 bases, 5 bases remained unmatched. The germline V gene encodes CDR1 SNHLY and CDR2 FYNNEI.

The chain carries TRBV9 and TRBJ1-2; possible D gene TRBD1, 5 bases. V lost 0 bases and J lost 6, with 12 bases in between. The CDR3 runs 14 residues. Germline V gene data show CDR1 as SGDLS and CDR2 as YYNGEE. For the CDR3, the DNA is TGTGCCAGCAGCGTAGCGGGGGGGGATAATGGCTACACCTTC. It is translated as CASSVAGGDNGYTF.

This clonotype has just one count. The chain couples TRBV4-1 to TRBJ1-4; 9 bases are shared with TRBD1. The ends lost 3 bases at V and 8 bases at J; junction bases unmatched: 13. This CDR3 spans 17 amino acids. Germline V gives CDR1 MGHRA, CDR2 YSYEKL. CDR3 amino acids: CASSQRWGTGIGEKLFF. The CDR3 bases are TGCGCCAGCAGCCAGAGGTGGGGGACAGGGATTGGGGAAAAACTGTTTTTT.

The chain uses TRBV27 and TRBJ1-4; maybe TRBD1 (5 bases). Per germline, CDR1 MNHEY and CDR2 SMNVEV (reference sequence). The CDR3 runs 13 residues. Trimming shortened V by 3 bases and J by 5 bases, and 7 bases separated the two germline ends. The CDR3 loop reads CASSFAGNEKLFF. DNA of the CDR3: TGTGCCAGCAGTTTTGCAGGGAATGAAAAACTGTTTTTT.

J is TRBJ1-4 and V is TRBV7-9, with 8 bases that match TRBD1. Germline CDR1 is SEHNR and CDR2 is FQNEAQ (reference sequence). The V gene end was trimmed by 11 bases and the J gene end by 0 bases; junction bases not matched to a gene: 8. The CDR3 totals 15 residues. CDR3 region: CAGTGRGATNEKLFF. DNA for the CDR3: TGTGCCGGGACAGGACGGGGGGCAACTAATGAAAAACTGTTTTTT.

V gene TRBV30 combines with J gene TRBJ1-2, with a weak D call TRBD1 (5 bases). V lost 0 bases, J lost 7 bases, and 12 bases lay in between. Germline CDR1 and CDR2: GTSNPN and SVGIG (reference sequence). The CDR3 runs 13 residues. CDR3 DNA sequence: TGTGCCTGGAGTGTATCCGGGGCACGTGGCTACACCTTC. This gives the protein CAWSVSGARGYTF. The full variable domain, in which reference TRBV30 and TRBJ1-2 provide the parts outside the CDR3, is SQTIHQWPATLVQPVGSPLSLECTVEGTSNPNLYWYRQAAGRGLQLLFYSVGIGQISSEVPQNLSASRPQDRQFILSSKKLLLSDSGFYLCAWSVSGARGYTFGSGTRLTVV.

This chain joins TRBV7-9 and TRBJ2-7, with D tentatively TRBD2 (6 bases). CDR1 and CDR2 from the germline V gene are SEHNR and FQNEAQ (reference sequence). CDR3 length: 14 residues. The V and J ends lost 5 bases and 3 bases respectively, with 14 bases between them. CDR3 bases: TGTGCCAGCAGCCCCGGGACTCCCCGCTACGAGCAGTACTTC. It translates to CASSPGTPRYEQYF.

This clonotype was seen just once. The rearrangement joins TRBV3-1 to TRBJ2-5; possibly TRBD1 or TRBD2 for D (5 bases each). CDR1 LGHDT and CDR2 YNNKEL come from the germline V gene (reference sequence). Between the trimmed V and J ends, which lost 1 base and 14 bases, there was a span of 17 bases. This CDR3 is built from 13 residues. The CDR3 loop reads CASSQGGGPGTYF. The CDR3, as DNA: TGTGCCAGCAGCCAAGGAGGTGGTCCCGGGACCTACTTC.

This clonotype was picked up one time. V and J are TRBV10-3 and TRBJ2-3; tentatively, D is TRBD2 (5 bases). Germline V gene sequence: CDR1 ENHRY, CDR2 SYGVKD. This CDR3 is 13 amino acids long. Trimming stripped 2 bases from V and 5 bases from J, with 8 bases between. CDR3 sequence reads: CAISEGREDTQYF. CDR3 nucleotide sequence: TGTGCCATCAGTGAGGGCCGGGAAGATACGCAGTATTTT.

The CDR3 sequence is CATGTDTDTQYF. CDR3 sequence (DNA): TGTGCCACGGGGACGGATACAGATACGCAGTATTTT. J is TRBJ2-3 and V is TRBV24-1; D is perhaps TRBD1 or TRBD2 (5 bases each). This CDR3 has 12 residues. The germline V gene encodes CDR1 KGHDR and CDR2 SFDVKD. Deletions cut 10 bases from V and 3 bases from J, with 10 bases between.

The chain has TRBV7-9 and TRBJ2-5, with D possibly being TRBD2 (5 bases). CDR3 length: 15 residues. V was shortened by 2 bases and J by 0 bases, with 10 bases between the two germline ends. The germline V gene has CDR1 SEHNR and CDR2 FQNEAQ (reference sequence). CDR3 coding DNA: TGTGCCAGCAGCTTAAAAACTAGACACCAAGAGACCCAGTACTTC. Translation gives CASSLKTRHQETQYF.

The V gene is TRBV9, the J gene TRBJ1-3, with 10 bases aligning to TRBD1. CDR3 length equals 16 residues. Trimming at V came to 3 bases and at J to 2 bases, leaving 5 bases not matched to a gene. In germline, CDR1 is SGDLS, CDR2 YYNGEE. CDR3 bases: TGTGCCAGCAGCGGCACCGGGACAGGGGCTGGAAACACCATATATTTT. Translated, it gives CASSGTGTGAGNTIYF.

The chain combines TRBV12-3 or TRBV12-4 with TRBJ1-4, with 7 bases aligning to TRBD1. V was clipped by 5 bases and J by 8 bases; unmatched bases: 11. The CDR3 has 15 amino acids. In DNA form, the CDR3 reads TGTGCCAGCAGTCCCGGGACAGATAGAAGGGAAAAACTGTTTTTT. Its protein product is CASSPGTDRREKLFF.

The chain uses TRBV2 and TRBJ2-2; no firm D call. The germline V gene has CDR1 SNHLY and CDR2 FYNNEI. Trimming took off 1 base at V and 2 bases at J, with 2 bases between the two ends. The CDR3 has 13 residues. The CDR3 region is CASSEGNTGELFF. As DNA, the CDR3 is TGTGCCAGCAGTGAAGGAAACACCGGGGAGCTGTTTTTT.

The CDR3 DNA reads as TGTGCCAGCAGCCCCAGAGCGGGAGGGCCGCACGAGCAGTACTTC. As protein: CASSPRAGGPHEQYF. The chain uses TRBV9 and TRBJ2-7, with 10 bases lining up with TRBD2. The length of the CDR3 is 15 residues. V shed 4 bases, J shed 5 bases, and the junction held 9 bases outside the gene matches. In germline, CDR1 is SGDLS, CDR2 YYNGEE. The entire variable domain, with the rest obtained from reference TRBV9 and TRBJ2-7, is as follows: DSGVTQTPKHLITATGQRVTLRCSPRSGDLSVYWYQQSLDQGLQFLIQYYNGEERAKGNILERFSAQQFPDLHSELNLSSLELGDSALYFCASSPRAGGPHEQYFGPGTRLTVT.